This TCR beta chain is from a study of tumor and adjacent non-tumor tissue in lung cancer. The overall study: Aged 31 to 76 years, patients included more than nine men and roughly five women with stage I to III disease. Each sample yielded roughly 4.2 million productive TCRbeta reads on average. Notes on the study in general: Tumor tissue had significantly higher TCR diversity than normal lung.

This sample's RNA came from whole unsorted tissue. Distant lung tissue was collected more than 3 cm away from the tumor edge. TCRbeta libraries were built with three rounds of nested PCR, modified from ARM-PCR. TCRdb re-derived calls from the multiplex PCR reads in MiXCR, one entry per CDR3 protein. The table records 60,000 to 70,000 distinct CDR3 sequences, around 82% of them present only once. About this clonotype itself: The target antigen is unknown. Relative to the germline gene, one junction end is altered; a read error may explain this.

The CDR3 has 15 amino acids. Germline loops: CDR1 SQVTM, CDR2 ANQGSEA. What was sequenced was distant non-tumor lung tissue. The TCR comes from a man between 60 and 75 years old with non-small cell lung cancer. J is TRBJ2-1 and V is TRBV29-1; D call uncertain. CDR3 nucleotides: TGCAGCGTTGACCCTTACGCCGGAAGTTCGGTCGAGCACTTCTTC. Protein sequence: CSVDPYAGSSVEHFF.